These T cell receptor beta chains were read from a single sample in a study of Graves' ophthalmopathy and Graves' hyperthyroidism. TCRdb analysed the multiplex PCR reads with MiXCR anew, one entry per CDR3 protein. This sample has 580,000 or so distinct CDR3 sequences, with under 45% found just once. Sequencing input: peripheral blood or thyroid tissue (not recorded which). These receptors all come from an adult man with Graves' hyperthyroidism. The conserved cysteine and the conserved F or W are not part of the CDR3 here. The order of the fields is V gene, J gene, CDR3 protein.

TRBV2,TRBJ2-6,ASSEEPSGANVLT
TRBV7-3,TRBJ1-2,ASSLGGGGHGYT
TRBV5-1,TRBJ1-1,ASSLGLSGNTETF
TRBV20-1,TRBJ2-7,SASHGTEQY
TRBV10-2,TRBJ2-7,ASTGTSGLTYEQY
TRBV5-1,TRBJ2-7,ASSQGLPGEQY
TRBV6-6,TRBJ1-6,ASSYPGTSTYNSPLH
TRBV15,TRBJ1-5,ATSRGAGSSNQPQH
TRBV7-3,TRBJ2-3,ASSPDRSLADTQY
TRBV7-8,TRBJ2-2,ASRSGTGWGELF
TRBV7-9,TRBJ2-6,ASSSRQGEIDSGANVLT
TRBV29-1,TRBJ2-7,SALTGGFYEQY
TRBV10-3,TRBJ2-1,ASSPTSGGSSYNEQF
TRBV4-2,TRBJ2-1,ASSQESAQEQF
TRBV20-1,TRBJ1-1,SARGRTGRNTEAF
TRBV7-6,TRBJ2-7,AWTPGTTSSYEQC
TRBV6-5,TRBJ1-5,ASSLLQFYSNQPQH
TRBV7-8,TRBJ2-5,ASSLDSRNQPQY
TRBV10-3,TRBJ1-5,AISDPGGAPNQPQH
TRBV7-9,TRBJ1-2,ASSLELGGQYGYT
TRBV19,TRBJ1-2,ASTAASRSGYT
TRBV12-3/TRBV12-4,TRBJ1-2,AGSTPSEIYGYT
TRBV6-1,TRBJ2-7,ASSKAFTGFEQY
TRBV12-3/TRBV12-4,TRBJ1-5,ASRAGTGLNQPQH
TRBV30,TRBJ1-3,AWSAYTGNTIY
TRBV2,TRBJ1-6,ASTGTGGSPLH
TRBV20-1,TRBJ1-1,SATPFRGVGTEAF
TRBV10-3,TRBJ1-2,ASSRSREQSRGGYT
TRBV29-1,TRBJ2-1,SVETRWSLNEQF
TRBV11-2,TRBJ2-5,ASSLAGPEETQY
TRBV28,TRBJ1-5,ASSTDGLQPQH
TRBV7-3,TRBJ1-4,ASSFMAGPNEKLL
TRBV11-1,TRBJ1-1,ASSLGYGFTEAF
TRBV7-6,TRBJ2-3,ASSSLTSPSTDTQY
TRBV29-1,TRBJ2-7,SAEDRYNEQY
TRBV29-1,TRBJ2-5,SFGLAGETQY
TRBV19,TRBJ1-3,ATSFSGNTIY
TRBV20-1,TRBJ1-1,SAGRGVNTEAF
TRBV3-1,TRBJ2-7,ASSQTRPYEQY
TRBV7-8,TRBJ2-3,ASSRGLGTDTQY
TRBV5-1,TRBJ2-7,ASSWTGTPYEQY
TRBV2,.,ASIMTGLGYNEQF
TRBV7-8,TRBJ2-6,ASTGGANVLT
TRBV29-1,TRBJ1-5,SVGDGKNQPQH
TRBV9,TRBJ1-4,ASSPSGPRSGEKLF
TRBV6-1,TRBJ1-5,ASSDSHLLGYSNQPQH
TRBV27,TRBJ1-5,ASSLGGQGGNQPQH
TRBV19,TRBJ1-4,ASSPSIVRTPNENEKLF
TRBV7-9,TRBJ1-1,ASSFGEGRAEAF
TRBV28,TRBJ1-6,ASQGRSPLH
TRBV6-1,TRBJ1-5,ASSEGGQIQPQH